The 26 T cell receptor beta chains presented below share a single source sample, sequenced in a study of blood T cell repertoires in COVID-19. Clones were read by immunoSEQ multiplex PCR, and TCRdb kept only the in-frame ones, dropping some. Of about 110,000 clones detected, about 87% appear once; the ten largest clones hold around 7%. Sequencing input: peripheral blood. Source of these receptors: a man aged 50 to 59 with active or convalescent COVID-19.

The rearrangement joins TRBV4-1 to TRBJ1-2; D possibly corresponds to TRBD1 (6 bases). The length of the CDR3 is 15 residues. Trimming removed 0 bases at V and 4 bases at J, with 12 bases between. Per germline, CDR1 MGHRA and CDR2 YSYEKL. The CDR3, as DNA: TGCGCCAGCAGCCAAGAAGGGGGTTCAGCCTATGGCTACACCTTC. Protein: CASSQEGGSAYGYTF.

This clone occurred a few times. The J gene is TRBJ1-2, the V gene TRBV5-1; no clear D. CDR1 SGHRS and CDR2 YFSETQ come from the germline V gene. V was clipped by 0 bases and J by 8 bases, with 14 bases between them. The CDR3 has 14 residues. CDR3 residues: CASSLVLAAGGYTF. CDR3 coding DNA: TGCGCCAGCAGCTTGGTACTGGCCGCCGGGGGCTACACCTTC. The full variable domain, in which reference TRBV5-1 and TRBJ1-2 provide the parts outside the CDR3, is KAGVTQTPRYLIKTRGQQVTLSCSPISGHRSVSWYQQTPGQGLQFLFEYFSETQRNKGNFPGRFSGRQFSNSRSEMNVSTLELGDSALYLCASSLVLAAGGYTFGSGTRLTVV.

The CDR3 DNA sequence: TGTGCCAGCAGTTCGGGGGGACAGGGGAATTCACCCCTCCACTTT. This codes for CASSSGGQGNSPLHF. The chain is built from TRBV28 and TRBJ1-6; 10 bases fit TRBD1. The J segment lost 7 bases and the V segment lost 4 bases, leaving 4 bases of the junction unmatched. The germline CDR1 and CDR2 sequences are MDHEN and SYDVKM. The CDR3 spans 15 residues.

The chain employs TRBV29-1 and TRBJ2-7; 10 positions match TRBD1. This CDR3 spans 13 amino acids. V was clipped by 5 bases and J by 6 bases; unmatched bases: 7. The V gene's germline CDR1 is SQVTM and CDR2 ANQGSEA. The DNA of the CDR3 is TGCAGCGTTATTGGGACAGGGGCGGGCGAGCAGTACTTC. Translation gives CSVIGTGAGEQYF.

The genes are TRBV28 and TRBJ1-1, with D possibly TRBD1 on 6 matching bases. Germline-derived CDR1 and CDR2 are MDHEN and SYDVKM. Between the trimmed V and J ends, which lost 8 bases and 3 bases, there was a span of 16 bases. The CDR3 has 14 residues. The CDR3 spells CASGTRGSDTEAFF. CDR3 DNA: TGTGCCAGCGGGACCAGGGGATCGGACACTGAAGCTTTCTTT.

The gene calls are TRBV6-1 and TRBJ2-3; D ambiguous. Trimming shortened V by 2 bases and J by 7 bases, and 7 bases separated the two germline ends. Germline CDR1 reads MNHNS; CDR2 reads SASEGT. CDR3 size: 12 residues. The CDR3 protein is CASSEMAHTQYF. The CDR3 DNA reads TGTGCCAGCAGTGAAATGGCCCATACGCAGTATTTT.

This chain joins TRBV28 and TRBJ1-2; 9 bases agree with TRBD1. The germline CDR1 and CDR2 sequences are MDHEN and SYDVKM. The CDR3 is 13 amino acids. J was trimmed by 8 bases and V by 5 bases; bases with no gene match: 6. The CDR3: CASSTGTGRGYTF. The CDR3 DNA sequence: TGTGCCAGCAGTACCGGGACAGGGAGGGGCTACACCTTC.

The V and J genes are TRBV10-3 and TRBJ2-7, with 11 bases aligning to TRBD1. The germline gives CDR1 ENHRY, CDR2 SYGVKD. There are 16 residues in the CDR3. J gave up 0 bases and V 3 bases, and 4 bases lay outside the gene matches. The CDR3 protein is CAISDGGTGGSYEQYF. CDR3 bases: TGTGCCATCAGTGATGGGGGGACAGGGGGCTCCTACGAGCAGTACTTC.

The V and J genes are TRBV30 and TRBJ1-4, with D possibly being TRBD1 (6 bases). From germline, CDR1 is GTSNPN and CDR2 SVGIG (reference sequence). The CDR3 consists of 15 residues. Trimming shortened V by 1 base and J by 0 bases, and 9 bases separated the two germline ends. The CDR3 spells CAWSEQGATNEKLFF. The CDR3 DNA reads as TGTGCCTGGAGTGAACAGGGTGCAACTAATGAAAAACTGTTTTTT.

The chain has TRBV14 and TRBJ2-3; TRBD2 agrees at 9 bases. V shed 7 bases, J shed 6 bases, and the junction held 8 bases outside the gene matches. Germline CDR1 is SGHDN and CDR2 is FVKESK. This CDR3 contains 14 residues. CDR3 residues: CASKLSGRMDTQYF. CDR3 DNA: TGTGCCAGCAAGTTAAGCGGGAGGATGGATACGCAGTATTTT.

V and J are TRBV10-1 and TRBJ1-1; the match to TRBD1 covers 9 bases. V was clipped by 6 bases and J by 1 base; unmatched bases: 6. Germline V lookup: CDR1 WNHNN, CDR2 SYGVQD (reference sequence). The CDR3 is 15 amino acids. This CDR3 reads CASSASGQGNTEAFF. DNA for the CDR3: TGCGCCAGCAGCGCCTCGGGACAGGGGAACACTGAAGCTTTCTTT.

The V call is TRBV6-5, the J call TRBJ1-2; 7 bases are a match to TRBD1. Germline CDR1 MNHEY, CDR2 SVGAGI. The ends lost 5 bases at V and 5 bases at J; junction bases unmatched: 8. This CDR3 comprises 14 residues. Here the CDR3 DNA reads TGTGCCAGCAGTCCCCACAGGGGCAGGTATGGCTACACCTTC. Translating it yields CASSPHRGRYGYTF.

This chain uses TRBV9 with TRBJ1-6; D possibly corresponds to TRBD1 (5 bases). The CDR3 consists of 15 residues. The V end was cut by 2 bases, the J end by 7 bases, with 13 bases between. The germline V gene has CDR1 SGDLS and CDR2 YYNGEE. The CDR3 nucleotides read TGTGCCAGCAGCGTTTGGGCAGGGTCGAATTCACCCCTCCACTTT. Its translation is CASSVWAGSNSPLHF.

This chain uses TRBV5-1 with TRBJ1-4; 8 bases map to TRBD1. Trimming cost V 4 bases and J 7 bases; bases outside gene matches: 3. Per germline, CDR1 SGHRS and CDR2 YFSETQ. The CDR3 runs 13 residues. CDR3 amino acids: CASSRDRGEKLFF. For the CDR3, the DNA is TGCGCCAGCAGCCGTGACAGGGGTGAAAAACTGTTTTTT. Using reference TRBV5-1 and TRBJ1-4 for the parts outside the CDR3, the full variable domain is KAGVTQTPRYLIKTRGQQVTLSCSPISGHRSVSWYQQTPGQGLQFLFEYFSETQRNKGNFPGRFSGRQFSNSRSEMNVSTLELGDSALYLCASSRDRGEKLFFGSGTQLSVL.

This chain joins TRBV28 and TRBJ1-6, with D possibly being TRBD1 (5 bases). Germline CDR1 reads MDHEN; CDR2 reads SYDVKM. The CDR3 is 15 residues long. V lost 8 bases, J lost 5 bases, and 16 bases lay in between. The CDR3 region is CASLTGQGDNSPLHF. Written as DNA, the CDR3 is TGTGCCAGCCTCACCGGGCAGGGTGATAATTCACCCCTCCACTTT.

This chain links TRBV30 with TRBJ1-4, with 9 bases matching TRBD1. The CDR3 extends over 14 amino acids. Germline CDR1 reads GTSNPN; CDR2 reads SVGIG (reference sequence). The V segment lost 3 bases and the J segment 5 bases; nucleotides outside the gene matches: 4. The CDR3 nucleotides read TGTGCCTGGAGACACAGGGGGCTGAATGAAAAACTGTTTTTT. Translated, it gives CAWRHRGLNEKLFF.

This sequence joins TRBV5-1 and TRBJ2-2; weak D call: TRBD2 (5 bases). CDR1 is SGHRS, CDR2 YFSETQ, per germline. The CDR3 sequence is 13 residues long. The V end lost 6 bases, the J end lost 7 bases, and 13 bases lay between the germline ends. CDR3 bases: TGCGCCAGCATCCCCGATGGGAGCGGGGAGCTGTTTTTT. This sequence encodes CASIPDGSGELFF.

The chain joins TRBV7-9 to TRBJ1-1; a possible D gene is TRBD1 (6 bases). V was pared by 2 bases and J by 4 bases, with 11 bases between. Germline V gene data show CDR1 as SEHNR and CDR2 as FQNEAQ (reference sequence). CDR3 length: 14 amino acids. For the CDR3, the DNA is TGTGCCAGCAGCTTATCACAGGGAACCACTGAAGCTTTCTTT. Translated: CASSLSQGTTEAFF.

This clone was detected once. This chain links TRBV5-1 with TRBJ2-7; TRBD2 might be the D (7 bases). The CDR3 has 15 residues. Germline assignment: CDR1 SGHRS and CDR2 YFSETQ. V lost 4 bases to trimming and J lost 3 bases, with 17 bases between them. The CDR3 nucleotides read TGCGCCAGCAGCCCGCGGGGAGGGGGACACTACGAGCAGTACTTC. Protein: CASSPRGGGHYEQYF.

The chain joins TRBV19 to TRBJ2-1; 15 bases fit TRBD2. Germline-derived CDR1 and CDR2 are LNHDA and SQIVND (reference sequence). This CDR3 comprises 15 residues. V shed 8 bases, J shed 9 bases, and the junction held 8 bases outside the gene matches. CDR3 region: CASRGLAGGEGEQFF. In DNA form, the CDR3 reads TGTGCCAGTCGGGGACTAGCGGGAGGTGAGGGTGAGCAGTTCTTC. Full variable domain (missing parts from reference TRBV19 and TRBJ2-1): DGGITQSPKYLFRKEGQNVTLSCEQNLNHDAMYWYRQDPGQGLRLIYYSQIVNDFQKGDIAEGYSVSREKKESFPLTVTSAQKNPTAFYLCASRGLAGGEGEQFFGPGTRLTVL.

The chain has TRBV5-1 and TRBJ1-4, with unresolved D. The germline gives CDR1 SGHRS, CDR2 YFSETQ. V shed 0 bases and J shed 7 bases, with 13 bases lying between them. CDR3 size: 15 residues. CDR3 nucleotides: TGCGCCAGCAGCTTGGCCTTAACGAGTGGTGAAAAACTGTTTTTT. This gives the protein CASSLALTSGEKLFF.

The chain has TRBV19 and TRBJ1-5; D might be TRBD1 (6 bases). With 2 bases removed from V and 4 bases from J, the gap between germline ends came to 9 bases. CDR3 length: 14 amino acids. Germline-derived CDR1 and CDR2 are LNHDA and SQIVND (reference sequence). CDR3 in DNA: TGTGCCAGTAGTATACGGCAGGGGAATCAGCCCCAGCATTTT. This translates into CASSIRQGNQPQHF.

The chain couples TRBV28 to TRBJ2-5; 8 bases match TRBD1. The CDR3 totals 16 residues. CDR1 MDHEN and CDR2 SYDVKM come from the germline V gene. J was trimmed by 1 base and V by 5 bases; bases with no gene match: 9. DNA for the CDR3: TGTGCCAGCAGTGGGGCAGGGGGCGCCCCCCAAGAGACCCAGTACTTC. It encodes CASSGAGGAPQETQYF.

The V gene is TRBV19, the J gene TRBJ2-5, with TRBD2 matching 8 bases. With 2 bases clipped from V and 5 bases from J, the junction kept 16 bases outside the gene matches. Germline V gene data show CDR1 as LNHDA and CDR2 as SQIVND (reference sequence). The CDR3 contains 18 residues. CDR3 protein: CASSISLTGGPSSETQYF. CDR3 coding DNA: TGTGCCAGTAGTATAAGTCTAACGGGAGGGCCCTCTTCGGAGACCCAGTACTTC.

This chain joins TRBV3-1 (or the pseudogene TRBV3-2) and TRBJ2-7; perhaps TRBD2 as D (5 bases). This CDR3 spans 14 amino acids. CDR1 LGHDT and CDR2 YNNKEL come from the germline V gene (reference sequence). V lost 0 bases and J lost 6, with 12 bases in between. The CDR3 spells CASSQDPGIGEQYF. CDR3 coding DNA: TGTGCCAGCAGCCAAGATCCGGGGATCGGCGAGCAGTACTTC.

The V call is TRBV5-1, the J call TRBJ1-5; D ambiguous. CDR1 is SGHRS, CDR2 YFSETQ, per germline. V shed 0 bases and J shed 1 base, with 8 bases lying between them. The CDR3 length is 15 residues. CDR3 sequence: CASSLAGRSNQPQHF. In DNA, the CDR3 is TGCGCCAGCAGCTTGGCGGGTAGAAGCAATCAGCCCCAGCATTTT.